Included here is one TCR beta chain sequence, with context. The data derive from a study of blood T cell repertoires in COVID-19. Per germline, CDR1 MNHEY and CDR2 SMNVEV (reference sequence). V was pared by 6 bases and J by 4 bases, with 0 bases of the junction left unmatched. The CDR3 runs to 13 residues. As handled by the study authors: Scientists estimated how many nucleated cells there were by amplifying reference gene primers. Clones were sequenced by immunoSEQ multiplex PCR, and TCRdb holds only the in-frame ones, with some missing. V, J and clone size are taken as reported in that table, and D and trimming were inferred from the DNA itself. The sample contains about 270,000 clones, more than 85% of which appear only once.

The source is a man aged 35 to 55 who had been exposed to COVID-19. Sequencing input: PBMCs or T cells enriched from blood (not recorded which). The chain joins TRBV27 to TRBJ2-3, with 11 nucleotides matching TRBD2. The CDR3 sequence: CASRGLAADTQYF. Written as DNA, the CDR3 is TGTGCCAGCAGGGGACTAGCGGCAGATACGCAGTATTTT.